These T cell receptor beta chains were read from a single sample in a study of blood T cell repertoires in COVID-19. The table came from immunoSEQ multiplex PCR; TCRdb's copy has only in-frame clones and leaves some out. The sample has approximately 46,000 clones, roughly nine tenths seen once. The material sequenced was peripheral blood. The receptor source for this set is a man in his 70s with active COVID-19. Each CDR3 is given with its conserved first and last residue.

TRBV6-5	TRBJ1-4	CASRVPGSEKLFF
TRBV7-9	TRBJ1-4	CASNLLGAANEKLFF
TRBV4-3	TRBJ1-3	CASSQDRGSGNTIYF
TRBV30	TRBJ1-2	CAWSVYRGGGYTF
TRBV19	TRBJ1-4	CASMAAATNEKLFF
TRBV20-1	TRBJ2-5	CSAWTKETQYF
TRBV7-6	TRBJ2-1	CASSLFPSGGGLNEQFF
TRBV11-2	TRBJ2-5	CASTWYGTGQETQYF
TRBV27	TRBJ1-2	CASSPLPGQDNYGYTF
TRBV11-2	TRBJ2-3	CASSKSAGTTSTDTQYF
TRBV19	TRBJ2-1	CASKRTGEQFF
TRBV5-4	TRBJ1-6	CASSPAGGSPLHF
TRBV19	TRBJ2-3	CASRLAHSSTDTQYF
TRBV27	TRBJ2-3	CASSLFVPIIGGESTDTQYF
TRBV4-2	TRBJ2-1	CASSQNPRGDWNEQFF